This record concerns one TCR beta chain sequence. Starting material of 450 to 500 ng total RNA yielded TCR beta cDNA via a constant-region primer. For TCR beta, libraries were produced by three nested multiplex PCR rounds using slightly modified ARM-PCR. The first two PCR rounds, roughly 9 cycles each, used TRBV1-TRBV30 forward primers and a C-beta reverse primer. Each CDR3 protein gets one entry after TCRdb re-called the multiplex PCR reads with MiXCR. This sample has some 190,000 distinct CDR3 sequences, with over 45% found just once. The CDR3 contains 15 residues. From germline, CDR1 is LGHNA and CDR2 YNFKEQ. The V end lost 0 bases, the J end lost 7 bases, and 13 bases lay between the germline ends. Unsorted whole blood supplied the blood RNA, and germline DNA was isolated too. This specimen comes from a study of tumor-infiltrating lymphocytes in primary liver carcinoma.

The clonotype comes from a man between 35 and 55 years old with primary liver carcinoma and hepatitis B virus infection. V and J are TRBV4-2 and TRBJ1-5; perhaps TRBD1 as D (5 bases). The sequencing sample was made of peripheral blood. The CDR3 DNA is TGTGCCAGCAGCCAAGAGGATTCGGGGGTCCAGCCCCAGCATTTT. Protein: CASSQEDSGVQPQHF.